This TCR beta chain was obtained from a study of blood T cell repertoires in COVID-19. Overall study context: The samples span acute and convalescent COVID-19 from the United States, Italy and Spain. T cells, B-cell-depleted T cells, or PBMCs supplied cDNA or gDNA.

Between the trimmed V and J ends, which lost 6 bases and 3 bases, there was a span of 14 bases. The CDR3 contains 14 residues. Germline CDR1 reads MDHEN; CDR2 reads SYDVKM. TCRdb's copy holds only in-frame clones and misses some; the assay was immunoSEQ multiplex PCR. The sample yields hundreds of thousands of clones, about 86% seen once. This sequence joins TRBV28 and TRBJ1-1; the D gene is possibly TRBD1 (5 bases). The sequencing sample was made of peripheral blood. The receptor's source is a woman aged 45-65 years with acute or convalescent COVID-19. Written as DNA, the CDR3 is TGTGCCAGCAGCCCAATGGGGGGGGACACTGAAGCTTTCTTT. It translates to CASSPMGGDTEAFF.